This T cell receptor beta chain was recovered during a study of cytomegalovirus exposure and HLA in healthy donors (TCRdb year 2017). Background for the entire study: According to an earlier analysis of around 600 of the donors, about 180 million T cells yielded roughly 110 million unique TCR beta sequences and about 280 Gb of sequence data. Among 398 genotyped donors of the cohort, an average of roughly 240,000 unique TCR beta nucleotide sequences were sequenced per donor, roughly 20% of them non-productive. The number of typed donors differed by locus: about 620-630 for A, B, C, DRB1 and DQB1; 500 to 550 for DQA1; approximately 600 for DPA1; and approximately 450 for DPB1. The study aimed to test whether cataloging public T cell receptors could reveal signatures of past pathogen exposure. The later analysis used no new phenotypic data to find candidate immune exposures, relying instead on TCR beta sequences and their occurrence across donors. About 320 gigabases of sequencing data and around 87 million unique TCR sequences were included in an early release covering around 600 HLA-typed donors. A separate validation cohort of over a hundred different subjects was used in addition to the roughly 620-subject first cohort. A later genetic analysis used genome-wide SNP genotypes for about 55% of the 666 donors, treating that subset as a discovery cohort. To decide whether each TCR beta V gene segment behaved as functional or pseudogenic, an earlier analysis of approximately 620 of the donors relied on high-throughput TCR beta sequencing. Among the roughly 380 genotyped donors, about 83% belonged to the genetic ancestry cluster associated with self-reported Caucasian donors. All discovery cohort repertoires had been generated on a single sequencing platform. Donor age, sex, ethnicity and CMV serostatus were compiled alongside the repertoire data. To study patterns of TCR occurrence, a later analysis re-analyzed previously published TCR beta repertoires from 666 donors and added high-resolution HLA genotyping. To predict cytomegalovirus infection status, the study brought together high-throughput TCR immunosequencing, statistical association of individual TCRs with disease status, and machine learning. HLA typing covered class I and class II loci at four-digit resolution. About five DR-DQ haplotypes were treated as single units for association and clustering because of strong linkage in the cohort. The study profiled the T cell repertoires of about 640 subjects by immunosequencing and related them to cytomegalovirus serostatus.

Summary of the overall study and its limitations: The 87-base-pair reads could not distinguish some IMGT-functional V segments, including TRBV6-2 and TRBV6-3, so those segments were excluded. Roughly uniform sequencing depth across donors was assumed in presence/absence analyses, although this assumption may not hold. Only TCR beta chains were sequenced in this cohort, and the absence of alpha or paired-chain data limited detectable features. Three of the identified cytomegalovirus-associated TCR beta chains were confirmed in vitro to be specific for cytomegalovirus antigens. The authors suggested that the approach could potentially be generalized to other disease states and immunological phenotypes. A cluster of highly shared sequence variants was judged likely to be a technical artifact of the sequencing pipeline. In a later genetic analysis, fewer N-insertions in productive TCRs were reported among donors in an Asian-associated ancestry cluster than the roughly 700-donor mean. In a later analysis, more than 15,000 TCR beta sequences were associated with specific HLA alleles at a false discovery rate of 0.05. The classifier was reported to diagnose cytomegalovirus status with high specificity and sensitivity in both the original cohort and the validation cohort. According to a later analysis, most CMV-associated TCR beta chains appeared to be HLA-restricted, and the HLA associations seemed to be driven largely by CMV exposure. According to a later analysis, TCR association rates differed among HLA loci, with DRB1 alleles showing the most associated TCRs and HLA-C alleles showing the fewest. Because counts were too low, about 18 rarely observed V segments, including chromosome 9 orphons, were excluded from the earlier analysis of some 540 of the donors. A further reported finding was that TCR beta sequences accurately predicted the HLA-A and HLA-B alleles for most subjects in the first cohort. According to a later analysis, parvovirus B19, influenza, CMV and Epstein-Barr virus appeared linked to several top co-occurrence clusters. While some public TCRs were present in many individuals, most TCR sequences turned up only very rarely across donors. In a later analysis, HLA-associated TCR beta chains were found to be more clonally expanded and to have lower generation probabilities than equally common non-associated chains. A total of fewer than 200 TCR beta chains were listed by the study as associated with cytomegalovirus. Because HLA typing was missing for some donors at each locus, association tests included only the typed subset. For the cohort, immune exposure information was limited to CMV serostatus. Broadly in line with IMGT annotations, most TCR beta V segments showed up in productive rearrangements about 87% or about 30% of the time in an earlier analysis of roughly 590 of the donors. Linkage disequilibrium might explain the correlated functional status among segregating V segments, but an unknown experimental factor could not be excluded. In a later genetic analysis, a missense DCLRE1C variant was associated with V-gene and J-gene trimming of TCR beta chains, and the association was replicated in an independent cohort. Strong co-occurrence of HLA alleles, especially DR and DQ, made assigning TCR associations to individual alleles difficult.

Library construction relied on the immunoSEQ multiplex PCR assay. For the multiplex PCR, a mixture combining 60 forward primers for TCR Vbeta segments and 13 reverse primers for TCR Jbeta segments was used. The CDR3 region of rearranged TCR beta genes was amplified from genomic DNA with a multiplex PCR assay. The Illumina HiSeq System was used to sequence the amplified TCR beta libraries as 87-base-pair reads. Turning to the authors' computational methods: A later analysis tallied tens of millions of unique TCR beta chains across the 660 or so repertoires, and approximately 12 million of those chains were shared by two or more donors. Raw reads were error-corrected and collapsed into unique sequences by a nearest-neighbor algorithm in which closely related sequences were merged to remove PCR and sequencing errors. To assign V, D and J gene segments, CDR3 sequences were aligned to IMGT reference sequences. For a sequence to be retained, a match of at least six nucleotides to both a V gene segment and a J gene segment was required. A rearrangement was called productive if the CDR3 had no stop codons and remained in frame with V and J, and every other rearrangement was called non-productive. Following IMGT convention, CDR3 was defined as the stretch from the second conserved V-encoded cysteine up to the conserved J-encoded phenylalanine. The earlier analysis of about 620 of the donors excluded sequences that lacked an unambiguous match to a single V gene segment. In an earlier analysis of 587 of the donors, a V segment was called functional when productive rearrangements were above 56.7%, and segregating when the standard deviation between donors exceeded 5%. A statistical classification framework was built for diagnosing cytomegalovirus status from the catalog of TCR beta chain sequences. In a later analysis, V and J genes were assigned by comparing TCR nucleotide sequences against IMGT/GENE-DB human TR gene sequences. The TCRdist pipeline was used in a later analysis to assign CDR3 sequences and most-parsimonious VDJ recombination scenarios. In a later analysis, every TCR beta chain was defined by the combination of its CDR3 amino acid sequence and its V-gene family, and reads without a unique V-gene family were dropped. To address suspected cross-contamination and a sequencing artifact, a later analysis removed under 600 highly shared, low-generation-probability nucleotide sequences. In a later analysis, a clonal expansion index was calculated for each public chain from normalized within-repertoire ranks of inferred template counts. A later analysis computed generation probabilities with a VDJ recombination model fitted to out-of-frame rearrangements, and checked the results against IGoR. A later analysis scored TCR-TCR, TCR-HLA and TCR-CMV co-occurrence with hypergeometric tests, applying a repertoire-size bias correction to TCR pairs. A later analysis estimated false discovery rates by permuting HLA or CMV assignments 20 times. In a later analysis, co-occurring TCRs were grouped using DBSCAN, and TCRdist sequence similarity was added for clustering within HLA-allele-positive subsets. Repertoires with fewer than 30,000 or more than 120,000 public chains were left out of co-occurrence clustering, as were five repertoires with anomalous nucleotide sharing. TCRdb obtained this table from immuneACCESS and retained in-frame rearrangements with V and J assigned. These tables miss some clones; where compared with another copy, unresolved V genes account for less than half of the shortfall, and the remainder is unexplained. The V and J calls and clone size are taken from that table; D and trimming were inferred from the DNA. The sample contains 160,000 or so clones, approximately 72% of them found a single time. The ten biggest clones cover around 2.5% of the sample.

Including cysteine and phenylalanine, the CDR3 has 14 amino acids. Just the 42-base CDR3 DNA is kept, in frame starting at base 1. CDR1 is given as LNHDA and CDR2 as SQIVND, both from the germline V gene (reference sequence). Trimming removed 5 bases from V and 5 bases from J, leaving 13 bases between the germline ends. In total, roughly 710 healthy bone marrow donors made up the cohort. At the time of sampling, every cohort member was nominally healthy, though immune exposures that went unrecorded were likely present. The donor was CMV seronegative and belonged to the group of more than 300 seronegative cohort members. Every donor gave a peripheral blood sample, and the peripheral blood mononuclear cells from that sample were used for TCR beta sequencing. The Qiagen DNeasy Blood Extraction Kit was used to extract genomic DNA from the blood cell samples. Turning to this clone: Its antigen is still unknown. Base qualities are not at hand, and no much larger clone is one base apart.

The receptor chain draws on TRBV19 and TRBJ2-1, with an unclear D gene assignment. Material: PBMCs. The clonotype comes from a female donor in good health and CMV-seronegative. This receptor has the CDR3 CASSPIVIHNEQFF. At the DNA level, the sequence is TGTGCCAGTAGTCCGATAGTCATACACAATGAGCAGTTCTTC.